This T cell receptor beta chain was sequenced for a study of T-cell reconstitution after alpha-beta-depleted transplantation in children. The germline V gene encodes CDR1 DFQATT and CDR2 SNEGSKA (reference sequence). This CDR3 spans 15 amino acids. Trimming removed 0 bases from V and 1 base from J, with 12 bases in between. Preparing the TCRbeta library involved the use of unique molecular identifiers. One entry per CDR3 protein results from TCRdb running MiXCR on the PCR reads. The repertoire holds about 610,000 distinct CDR3 sequences, with about 10% as singletons. This receptor was identified in a human donor who donated a stem cell graft to a child with acute myeloid leukemia. The sample here was PBMCs from the stem cell graft donor, taken from the stem cell graft. The chain uses TRBV20-1 and TRBJ1-1, with a possible D match to TRBD1 (5 bases). The CDR3 region is CSAREDTEPNTEAFF. CDR3 coding DNA: TGCAGTGCTAGAGAGGACACCGAACCGAACACTGAAGCTTTCTTT.